A selection of T cell receptor beta chains follows, all from one sample in a study of blood T cell repertoires in COVID-19. TCRdb keeps only in-frame clones here, not all; method: immunoSEQ multiplex PCR. This table has a few hundred thousand clones, around 88% appearing once. The material sequenced was peripheral blood. These receptors were collected from a woman in her 30s who had recovered from COVID-19. The CDR3 runs from the conserved cysteine through the conserved F or W. Each record gives: CDR3 protein, clone size, D gene, CDR3 length, V gene. The D gene is left open where the match is weak. Size values are once, few and many counts, or a class for expanded clones, and some rows have none.

CDR3 protein: CAISESQGIPTSGGQDTQYF
clone size: NA
D gene: TRBD2
CDR3 length: 20
V gene: TRBV10-3

CDR3 protein: CASVLLSIDSCLYF
clone size: NA
D gene: NA
CDR3 length: 14
V gene: TRBV3-1/TRBV3-2

CDR3 protein: CASSSGLSYEQYF
clone size: NA
D gene: NA
CDR3 length: 13
V gene: TRBV11-2

CDR3 protein: CASSPGQGADTQYF
clone size: few
D gene: TRBD1
CDR3 length: 14
V gene: TRBV5-4

CDR3 protein: CASSQDSGRVGGYTF
clone size: NA
D gene: NA
CDR3 length: 15
V gene: TRBV4-2

CDR3 protein: CASSLPDQPQHF
clone size: NA
D gene: NA
CDR3 length: 12
V gene: TRBV7-9

CDR3 protein: CASSQGRVSGNTIYF
clone size: NA
D gene: NA
CDR3 length: 15
V gene: TRBV14

CDR3 protein: CASSRPPGQGTEAFF
clone size: NA
D gene: TRBD1
CDR3 length: 15
V gene: TRBV28

CDR3 protein: CASSARPDRRSSYEQYF
clone size: NA
D gene: TRBD1
CDR3 length: 17
V gene: TRBV7-2

CDR3 protein: CASSEWGGAGYVNEQYF
clone size: NA
D gene: NA
CDR3 length: 17
V gene: TRBV25-1

CDR3 protein: CAISEKDRTYNEQFF
clone size: NA
D gene: TRBD1
CDR3 length: 15
V gene: TRBV10-3

CDR3 protein: CASSLGDNQETQYF
clone size: NA
D gene: NA
CDR3 length: 14
V gene: TRBV7-4

CDR3 protein: CASSDRTYGYTF
clone size: NA
D gene: NA
CDR3 length: 12
V gene: TRBV6-1

CDR3 protein: CASSAGQGNYEQYF
clone size: NA
D gene: TRBD1
CDR3 length: 14
V gene: TRBV9

CDR3 protein: CAYEGTGSFYGYTF
clone size: few
D gene: TRBD1
CDR3 length: 14
V gene: TRBV2

CDR3 protein: CASSLGTGDNHQPQHF
clone size: NA
D gene: TRBD1
CDR3 length: 16
V gene: TRBV27

CDR3 protein: CASRIDISSYEQYF
clone size: NA
D gene: NA
CDR3 length: 14
V gene: TRBV2

CDR3 protein: CASSVTPLQGPYQETQYF
clone size: NA
D gene: NA
CDR3 length: 18
V gene: TRBV9

CDR3 protein: CASSERDGSYQETQYF
clone size: NA
D gene: TRBD2
CDR3 length: 16
V gene: TRBV13

CDR3 protein: CASSLNRGSAKNIQYF
clone size: NA
D gene: TRBD1
CDR3 length: 16
V gene: TRBV5-4

CDR3 protein: CASRHGQDTEAFF
clone size: few
D gene: TRBD1
CDR3 length: 13
V gene: TRBV2

CDR3 protein: CASSSVGGHSDEQYF
clone size: NA
D gene: NA
CDR3 length: 15
V gene: TRBV28

CDR3 protein: CASSHTGTSGGRQNIQYF
clone size: NA
D gene: TRBD2
CDR3 length: 18
V gene: TRBV7-2

CDR3 protein: CASAGDRAYEQYF
clone size: NA
D gene: TRBD1
CDR3 length: 13
V gene: TRBV2

CDR3 protein: CASSLGLWAGGPNTEAFF
clone size: NA
D gene: TRBD1
CDR3 length: 18
V gene: TRBV5-1

CDR3 protein: CASSQDLGGRGGETQYF
clone size: NA
D gene: NA
CDR3 length: 17
V gene: TRBV4-1

CDR3 protein: CASSSGQGADTQYF
clone size: NA
D gene: TRBD1
CDR3 length: 14
V gene: TRBV18

CDR3 protein: CASSQPQGAPYEQYF
clone size: NA
D gene: TRBD1
CDR3 length: 15
V gene: TRBV4-2

CDR3 protein: CASSQGASGNQPQHF
clone size: NA
D gene: NA
CDR3 length: 15
V gene: TRBV4-2

CDR3 protein: CASSHRDLDYNEQFF
clone size: NA
D gene: NA
CDR3 length: 15
V gene: TRBV3-1/TRBV3-2

CDR3 protein: CASSQMNSGTGGGYTF
clone size: NA
D gene: TRBD1
CDR3 length: 16
V gene: TRBV4-1

CDR3 protein: CASSQAAAGNGAEAFF
clone size: once
D gene: NA
CDR3 length: 16
V gene: TRBV4-3

CDR3 protein: CASNDGSAYEQYF
clone size: NA
D gene: NA
CDR3 length: 13
V gene: TRBV19

CDR3 protein: CASSLESGTANYGYTF
clone size: NA
D gene: TRBD1
CDR3 length: 16
V gene: TRBV5-4

CDR3 protein: CASSQDEVNTLHF
clone size: NA
D gene: NA
CDR3 length: 13
V gene: TRBV4-3

CDR3 protein: CASSLSPGTVTYEQYF
clone size: NA
D gene: TRBD1
CDR3 length: 16
V gene: TRBV5-1

CDR3 protein: CASSESSGGGETQYF
clone size: NA
D gene: TRBD1
CDR3 length: 15
V gene: TRBV2

CDR3 protein: CASSSGTGYEQYF
clone size: NA
D gene: TRBD1
CDR3 length: 13
V gene: TRBV11-3

CDR3 protein: CASSHSLSSNQPQHF
clone size: NA
D gene: NA
CDR3 length: 15
V gene: TRBV23-1

CDR3 protein: CATSDEQVHEQYF
clone size: NA
D gene: NA
CDR3 length: 13
V gene: TRBV24-1

CDR3 protein: CASSYFGGDEQFF
clone size: NA
D gene: NA
CDR3 length: 13
V gene: TRBV6-5

CDR3 protein: CASSYSTQSNQPQHF
clone size: NA
D gene: NA
CDR3 length: 15
V gene: TRBV6-5

CDR3 protein: CASSTGQLAEAFF
clone size: NA
D gene: NA
CDR3 length: 13
V gene: TRBV19

CDR3 protein: CASSLTEFYEQYF
clone size: few
D gene: NA
CDR3 length: 13
V gene: TRBV12-3/TRBV12-4

CDR3 protein: CASSQDWTGDNQPQHF
clone size: NA
D gene: TRBD1
CDR3 length: 16
V gene: TRBV4-2

CDR3 protein: CASSLAVLRSPLHF
clone size: few
D gene: NA
CDR3 length: 14
V gene: TRBV7-2

CDR3 protein: CASSAREFPYNEQFF
clone size: NA
D gene: NA
CDR3 length: 15
V gene: TRBV5-1

CDR3 protein: CASGDTGGRNEQFF
clone size: NA
D gene: NA
CDR3 length: 14
V gene: TRBV5-4

CDR3 protein: CASRPWAGTGPGGYTF
clone size: NA
D gene: TRBD1
CDR3 length: 16
V gene: TRBV6-4

CDR3 protein: CASSQANRGDEQYF
clone size: once
D gene: TRBD1
CDR3 length: 14
V gene: TRBV18

CDR3 protein: CASSRSGRDYGYTF
clone size: NA
D gene: NA
CDR3 length: 14
V gene: TRBV4-1

CDR3 protein: CASSATGGAANVLTF
clone size: NA
D gene: NA
CDR3 length: 15
V gene: TRBV5-4

CDR3 protein: CASSQVASGDRRETQYF
clone size: NA
D gene: TRBD2
CDR3 length: 17
V gene: TRBV4-1

CDR3 protein: CASSPGQVKSYGYTF
clone size: NA
D gene: TRBD1
CDR3 length: 15
V gene: TRBV19

CDR3 protein: CASSQGGQDSMNTEAFF
clone size: NA
D gene: TRBD1
CDR3 length: 17
V gene: TRBV16